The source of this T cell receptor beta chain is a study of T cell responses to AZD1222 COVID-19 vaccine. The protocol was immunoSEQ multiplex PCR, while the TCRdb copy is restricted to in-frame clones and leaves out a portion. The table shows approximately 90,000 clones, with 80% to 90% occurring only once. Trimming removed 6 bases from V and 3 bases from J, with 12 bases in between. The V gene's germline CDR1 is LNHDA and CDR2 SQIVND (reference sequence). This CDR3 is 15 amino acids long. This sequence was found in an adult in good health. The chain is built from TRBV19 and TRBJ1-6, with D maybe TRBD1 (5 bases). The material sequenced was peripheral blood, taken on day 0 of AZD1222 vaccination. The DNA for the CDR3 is TGTGCCAGTAGACCGGGACTGGGCTATAATTCACCCCTCCACTTT. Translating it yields CASRPGLGYNSPLHF.